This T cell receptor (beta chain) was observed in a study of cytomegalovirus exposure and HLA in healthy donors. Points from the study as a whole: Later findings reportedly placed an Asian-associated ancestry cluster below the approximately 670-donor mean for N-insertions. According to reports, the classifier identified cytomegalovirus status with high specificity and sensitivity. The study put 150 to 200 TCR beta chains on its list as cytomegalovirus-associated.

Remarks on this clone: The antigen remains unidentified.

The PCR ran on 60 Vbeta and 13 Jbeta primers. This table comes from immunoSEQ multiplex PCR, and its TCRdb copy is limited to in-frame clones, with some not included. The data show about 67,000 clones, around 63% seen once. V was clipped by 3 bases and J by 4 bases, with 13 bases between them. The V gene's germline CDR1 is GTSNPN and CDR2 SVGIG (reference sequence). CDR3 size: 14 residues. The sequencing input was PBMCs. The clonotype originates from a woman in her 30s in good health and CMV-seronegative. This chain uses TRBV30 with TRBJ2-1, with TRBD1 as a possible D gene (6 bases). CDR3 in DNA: TGTGCCTGGAGCAGCAGACAGGCGTACAATGAGCAGTTCTTC. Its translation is CAWSSRQAYNEQFF.